Presented here are 28 T cell receptor beta chains from one specimen sequenced in a study of blood T cells in healthy people across ages. Alongside a J-beta primer mix, a sample-barcoded 5' primer served in a second PCR lasting roughly 6 to 11 cycles. TCRdb reprocessed the 5' RACE reads via MiXCR and lists one record per CDR3 protein. This repertoire shows more than 600,000 distinct CDR3 sequences, about 25% found once; its top ten account for under 10%. The same specimen was also included in a second study, on T cells of mothers and their children.

Specimen: blood. These receptors all come from a boy younger than 18 in good health.

Concerning this clonotype itself: An end of the junction does not agree with germline; a read error may underlie this. The chain recombines TRBV20-1 with TRBJ1-5; D gene uncertain. The CDR3 extends over 16 amino acids. CDR1 DFQATT and CDR2 SNEGSKA come from the germline V gene (reference sequence). CDR3 in amino acids: CSARDFREDGNRPQHF. The DNA of the CDR3 is TGCAGTGCTAGAGATTTCCGGGAAGACGGCAATCGGCCCCAGCATTTT.

This clonotype has only a few counts. The chain uses TRBV5-1 and TRBJ2-2; possible D gene TRBD1, 5 bases. The germline V gene has CDR1 SGHRS and CDR2 YFSETQ. V lost 0 bases, J lost 5 bases, and 11 bases lay in between. The CDR3 runs 15 residues. CDR3 sequence reads: CASSLDRTRTGELFF. In nucleotides, the CDR3 is TGCGCCAGCAGCTTGGACAGGACGAGGACCGGGGAGCTGTTTTTT.

There are a few counts of this clonotype. V gene TRBV14 combines with J gene TRBJ2-7; possibly TRBD1 for D (5 bases). The CDR3 is made up of 15 amino acids. V was clipped by 0 bases and J by 0 bases, with 9 bases between them. Germline V lookup: CDR1 SGHDN, CDR2 FVKESK. The CDR3 protein is CASSQEGAPSYEQYF. DNA for the CDR3: TGTGCCAGCAGCCAAGAAGGGGCCCCCTCCTACGAGCAGTACTTC.

This clonotype has only a few counts. J is TRBJ2-5 and V is TRBV4-2, with 7 bases identical to TRBD2. Per germline, CDR1 LGHNA and CDR2 YNFKEQ. The CDR3 runs 17 residues. V shed 0 bases, J shed 3 bases, and the junction held 10 bases outside the gene matches. The DNA of the CDR3 is TGTGCCAGCAGCCAAGATCTACCTAGCGGCCCAGAAGAGACCCAGTACTTC. Translating gives CASSQDLPSGPEETQYF.

This clonotype was found a few times. J is TRBJ2-7 and V is TRBV7-2, with 10 bases lining up with TRBD2. The V gene end was trimmed by 1 base and the J gene end by 4 bases; junction bases not matched to a gene: 4. This CDR3 has 15 residues. Germline-derived CDR1 and CDR2 are SGHTA and FQGNSA. CDR3 in DNA: TGTGCCAGCAGCTTAGAAGCGGGAGGGTGGTACGAGCAGTACTTC. Its translation is CASSLEAGGWYEQYF. Combining the CDR3 with reference TRBV7-2 and TRBJ2-7 gives the whole variable domain GAGVSQSPSNKVTEKGKDVELRCDPISGHTALYWYRQSLGQGLEFLIYFQGNSAPDKSGLPSDRFSAERTGGSVSTLTIQRTQQEDSAVYLCASSLEAGGWYEQYFGPGTRLTVT.

The V gene is TRBV11-2, the J gene TRBJ1-1; D call uncertain. This CDR3 is built from 13 residues. Germline assignment: CDR1 SGHAT and CDR2 FQNNGV. Deletions cut 3 bases from V and 3 bases from J, with 8 bases between. CDR3 protein: CASSFTRDTEAFF. Written as DNA, the CDR3 is TGTGCCAGCAGCTTCACAAGGGACACTGAAGCTTTCTTT.

V is TRBV7-9 and J is TRBJ2-3; D uncertain. The CDR3 is 13 amino acids. The V end lost 1 base, the J end lost 9 bases, and 11 bases lay between the germline ends. The V gene's germline CDR1 is SEHNR and CDR2 FQNEAQ (reference sequence). CDR3 protein: CASSLELEITQYF. CDR3 coding DNA: TGTGCCAGCAGCTTAGAACTCGAGATCACGCAGTATTTT.

V usage is TRBV10-2 and J usage is TRBJ2-3; perhaps TRBD1 as D (6 bases). Germline CDR1 WSHSY, CDR2 SAAADI. V was shortened by 6 bases and J by 5 bases, with 18 bases between the two germline ends. The CDR3 spans 15 residues. This CDR3 is CASSPRGGVGDTQYF. CDR3 bases: TGCGCCAGCAGCCCTAGAGGGGGAGTAGGAGATACGCAGTATTTT.

This chain uses TRBV29-1 with TRBJ2-7; D gene unclear. The CDR3 runs to 13 residues. Germline V gives CDR1 SQVTM, CDR2 ANQGSEA. Trimming pared 4 bases from V and 3 bases from J, leaving 13 bases between. CDR3 loop: CSVAYGSDYEQYF. The DNA for the CDR3 is TGCAGCGTTGCCTATGGTTCCGACTACGAGCAGTACTTC.

The chain uses TRBV5-1 and TRBJ2-5, with D possibly matching TRBD2 (5 bases). This CDR3 contains 16 residues. Germline lookup yields CDR1 SGHRS and CDR2 YFSETQ. V lost 4 bases and J 0 bases, leaving 16 bases between the germline ends. CDR3 in DNA: TGCGCCAGCAGCCTGCCCCCGGGGTCGCACCAAGAGACCCAGTACTTC. Residues: CASSLPPGSHQETQYF.

The sample holds a few counts of this clonotype. The genes are TRBV20-1 and TRBJ2-5; no clear D. This CDR3 contains 14 residues. Germline V gene data show CDR1 as DFQATT and CDR2 as SNEGSKA (reference sequence). Trimming removed 5 bases at V and 3 bases at J, with 16 bases between. The DNA of the CDR3 is TGCAGTGCTTGCACAAGGGCGGTAGAAGAGACCCAGTACTTC. It encodes CSACTRAVEETQYF.

V and J are TRBV4-3 and TRBJ2-2, with D possibly being TRBD2 (5 bases). V lost 0 bases and J 4 bases, leaving 12 bases between the germline ends. CDR1 and CDR2 (germline): LGHNA, YSLEER. CDR3 length equals 16 residues. CDR3 DNA: TGCGCCAGCAGCCAAGAAATGCGGGTTGGCACCGGGGAGCTGTTTTTT. This encodes CASSQEMRVGTGELFF.

This clonotype was detected only a few times. The chain joins TRBV6-6 to TRBJ2-7; D perhaps matches TRBD2 (6 bases). The CDR3 covers 14 residues. Germline values: CDR1 MNHNY, CDR2 SVGAGI (reference sequence). The ends were cut back, 2 bases at V and 4 bases at J, with 12 bases in the middle. In DNA, the CDR3 is TGTGCCAGCAGTTACGGGGAGCGGGTATACGAGCAGTACTTC. Its protein is CASSYGERVYEQYF.

This clonotype has more than one count but fewer than ten. The rearrangement links TRBV7-9 to TRBJ2-7; 7 bases align to TRBD1. This CDR3 is built from 15 residues. In germline, CDR1 is SEHNR, CDR2 FQNEAQ (reference sequence). V lost 3 bases and J lost 6; bases outside the gene matches: 11. CDR3 in DNA: TGTGCCAGCAGCTTTCATCTCGGGCAGGGGGTCGAGCAGTACTTC. Protein: CASSFHLGQGVEQYF.

The chain uses TRBV14 and TRBJ1-1; 8 bases line up with TRBD1. The germline V gene encodes CDR1 SGHDN and CDR2 FVKESK. The CDR3 spans 14 residues. V trimming: 2 bases; J trimming: 3 bases; junction bases outside the gene matches: 2. The CDR3 protein is CASSQQGAYTEAFF. The CDR3 DNA reads TGTGCCAGCAGCCAACAGGGGGCATACACTGAAGCTTTCTTT. The full variable domain, with the rest looked up from reference TRBV14 and TRBJ1-1, is EAGVTQFPSHSVIEKGQTVTLRCDPISGHDNLYWYRRVMGKEIKFLLHFVKESKQDESGMPNNRFLAERTGGTYSTLKVQPAELEDSGVYFCASSQQGAYTEAFFGQGTRLTVV.

This clonotype was detected a few times. This sequence joins TRBV6-5 and TRBJ2-7; the D gene is possibly TRBD2 (6 bases). Germline V gene data show CDR1 as MNHEY and CDR2 as SVGAGI. Trimming took off 2 bases at V and 3 bases at J, with 20 bases between the two ends. The CDR3 has 17 residues. The chain's CDR3 is CASSYGVLGGRYYEQYF. CDR3 coding DNA: TGTGCCAGCAGTTACGGGGTCTTGGGGGGTAGGTACTACGAGCAGTACTTC.

The rearrangement links TRBV5-1 to TRBJ2-7; D uncertain. This CDR3 has 14 residues. Germline V gene data show CDR1 as SGHRS and CDR2 as YFSETQ. V dropped 5 bases and J dropped 1 base, with 13 bases sitting between them. CDR3 sequence: CASSFLPASYEQYF. The CDR3 nucleotides read TGCGCCAGCAGTTTCCTCCCCGCGTCCTACGAGCAGTACTTC.

This clonotype came up a few times. This chain connects TRBV12-3 or TRBV12-4 to TRBJ2-5; D call uncertain. The J call may be wrong; the DNA end is better matched by TRBJ2-7. CDR3 length equals 12 residues. CDR3 nucleotides: TGTGCCAGCAGACTTCCGGGCGGCGAGCAGTACTTC. It encodes CASRLPGGEQYF.

This clonotype was observed a few times. The rearrangement joins TRBV12-3 or TRBV12-4 to TRBJ2-5; D might be TRBD2 (5 bases). CDR3 length: 14 amino acids. V lost 7 bases and J 4 bases, leaving 16 bases between the germline ends. The CDR3 sequence is CASTTGAVLETQYF. The CDR3 DNA sequence: TGTGCCAGCACGACCGGAGCGGTTTTAGAGACCCAGTACTTC.

The V call is TRBV2, the J call TRBJ1-3, with D unclear. The germline V gene encodes CDR1 SNHLY and CDR2 FYNNEI. This CDR3 region has 13 residues. V dropped 2 bases and J dropped 7 bases, with 9 bases sitting between them. CDR3 sequence: CASSEWHTNTIYF. The CDR3 DNA is TGTGCCAGCAGTGAATGGCACACGAACACCATATATTTT.

This sequence joins TRBV7-2 and TRBJ2-1; 7 bases agree with TRBD2. The V and J ends lost 1 base and 11 bases, in that order; junction bases with no gene match: 11. The CDR3 is 15 amino acids. CDR1 and CDR2 from the germline V gene are SGHTA and FQGNSA. The chain's CDR3 is CASSLVGGGNTQQFF. The CDR3 DNA is TGTGCCAGCAGCTTAGTTGGGGGGGGGAACACCCAGCAGTTCTTC.

The chain joins TRBV6-5 to TRBJ2-4, with 8 bases that match TRBD2. The V and J ends lost 4 bases and 3 bases, in that order; junction bases with no gene match: 5. The germline V gene encodes CDR1 MNHEY and CDR2 SVGAGI. This CDR3 comprises 15 residues. Here the CDR3 reads CASSSFSGNKNIQYF. The CDR3 region has the DNA TGTGCCAGCAGTTCCTTTAGCGGGAACAAAAACATTCAGTACTTC.

The J gene is TRBJ2-3, the V gene TRBV20-1; weak D call: TRBD2 (6 bases). CDR1 DFQATT and CDR2 SNEGSKA come from the germline V gene (reference sequence). The CDR3 sequence is 15 residues long. V lost 5 bases and J 0 bases, leaving 15 bases between the germline ends. CDR3 nucleotide sequence: TGCAGTGCTCCTACCATTGGAGGGAGCACAGATACGCAGTATTTT. It yields the protein CSAPTIGGSTDTQYF.

The rearrangement joins TRBV5-1 to TRBJ2-7, with 8 bases matching TRBD1. The germline V gene has CDR1 SGHRS and CDR2 YFSETQ. The junction had 11 bases not matched to a gene; V was cut back by 3 bases and J by 3 bases. This CDR3 has 16 residues. The CDR3 loop reads CASSSAEDRDDYEQYF. The CDR3 DNA reads as TGCGCCAGCAGCTCTGCGGAGGACAGGGATGACTACGAGCAGTACTTC.

V and J are TRBV6-4 and TRBJ2-5; D gene unclear. The tail of the sequence fits TRBJ2-1 better, so the J call may be wrong. CDR1 MRHNA and CDR2 SNTAGT come from the germline V gene. This CDR3 is built from 11 residues. CDR3 region: CASSDGLEQFF. The CDR3 region has the DNA TGTGCCAGCAGTGATGGGCTCGAGCAGTTCTTC.

This clonotype was counted between two and nine times. This rearrangement joins TRBV2 to TRBJ2-4; D gene unclear. Trimming removed 4 bases at V and 1 base at J, with 11 bases between. The CDR3 consists of 15 residues. Germline V gene lookup returns CDR1 SNHLY and CDR2 FYNNEI. The CDR3, as DNA: TGTGCCAGCAGTGTGCAGTCCCAGGCCAAAAACATTCAGTACTTC. The encoded protein is CASSVQSQAKNIQYF.

This clonotype appeared a few times. V usage is TRBV5-6 and J usage is TRBJ2-7, with a tentative D call TRBD2 (6 bases). Germline V CDR1 and CDR2: SGHDT, YYEEEE. V shed 4 bases and J shed 5 bases, with 19 bases lying between them. The CDR3 covers 15 residues. The CDR3 DNA is TGTGCCAGCAGCCCCCCAAACACAGGAGGGCACGAGCAGTACTTC. It yields the protein CASSPPNTGGHEQYF.

The rearrangement uses TRBV6-2 or TRBV6-3 and TRBJ2-1; 10 bases line up with TRBD1. V shed 6 bases, J shed 4 bases, and the junction held 9 bases outside the gene matches. Germline-derived CDR1 and CDR2 are MNHEY and SVGEGT. This CDR3 is 16 amino acids long. The CDR3 nucleotides are TGTGCCAGCAGCCGGGACAGGGGAATCACTTACAATGAGCAGTTCTTC. Protein sequence: CASSRDRGITYNEQFF.